The following is a TCR beta chain sequence with its context. The antigen remains undetermined. The identical CDR3 is also encoded by other nucleotide sequences in the sample. Original processing methods: Junction-only sequences produced by ImmunoSEQ had no quality scores, so filtering differed. Using immunoSEQ multiplex PCR, the repertoire was profiled, and TCRdb retains in-frame clones only, with some absent. D and trimming come from the DNA, and the V and J calls and clone size come from that table. The repertoire holds 2,500,000 or so clones, 92% seen once, with around 0.35% in the top ten. In germline, CDR1 is LNHDA, CDR2 SQIVND (reference sequence). V was pared by 6 bases and J by 4 bases, with 7 bases between. The CDR3 loop spans 12 amino acids. This sample is drawn from a study of shared clonotypes between healthy human individuals. General study results and limits: Donors were few, which limited the genetic and exposure-history diversity represented. Larger estimated richness was generally recorded for naive subsets relative to memory subsets. Clonotype sharing among donors likely depends on sequencing depth.

Sequenced: naive CD4+ T cells from PBMCs. Subset defined: CD45RA+ positively selected. V and J are TRBV19 and TRBJ1-3; the D is unclear. This TCR derives from a man aged 18 to 30 in good health. Some clones in this sample may be carry-over from other donors' samples. CDR3 sequence reads: CASRGSGNTIYF. The DNA of the CDR3 is TGTGCCAGTAGAGGGTCAGGAAACACCATATATTTT.